These 20 T cell receptor beta chains share one sample of origin, sequenced in a study of T cell responses to AZD1222 COVID-19 vaccine. Using immunoSEQ multiplex PCR, the repertoire was profiled, and TCRdb retains in-frame clones only, with some absent. The sample lists 160,000 or so clones, more than 80% seen once, with approximately 4% in the top ten. The sample here was peripheral blood, taken 28 days after the second dose of the MenACWY control vaccine. The receptors shown here come from an adult who received the MenACWY meningococcal vaccine as a control.

This rearrangement joins TRBV5-1 to TRBJ2-1; D assignment may be TRBD1 or TRBD2 (5 bases each). The germline CDR1 and CDR2 sequences are SGHRS and YFSETQ. V lost 6 bases, J lost 6 bases, and 10 bases lay in between. The length of the CDR3 is 12 residues. The CDR3 DNA follows: TGCGCCAGCACCCTCGGGGCCAATGAGCAGTTCTTC. This gives the protein CASTLGANEQFF.

The chain recombines TRBV11-2 with TRBJ1-5, with D unresolved. Between the trimmed V and J ends, which lost 0 bases and 3 bases, there was a span of 9 bases. The CDR3 has 15 residues. Germline values: CDR1 SGHAT, CDR2 FQNNGV. The DNA of the CDR3 is TGTGCCAGCAGCTTAGAGGGAAGGGACAATCAGCCCCAGCATTTT. As protein: CASSLEGRDNQPQHF.

This clone was seen only once. The V and J genes are TRBV15 and TRBJ2-7; D is possibly TRBD2 (6 bases). Between the trimmed V and J ends, which lost 1 base and 6 bases, there was a span of 19 bases. Looked up from germline, CDR1 is LNHNV and CDR2 is YYDKDF (reference sequence). This CDR3 has 16 amino acids. CDR3: CATSRGGAGRIGEQYF. CDR3 nucleotides: TGTGCCACCAGCAGAGGCGGGGCAGGGAGGATTGGCGAGCAGTACTTC. Supplemented by reference TRBV15 and TRBJ2-7, the full variable domain reads DAMVIQNPRYQVTQFGKPVTLSCSQTLNHNVMYWYQQKSSQAPKLLFHYYDKDFNNEADTPDNFQSRRPNTSFCFLDIRSPGLGDTAMYLCATSRGGAGRIGEQYFGPGTRLTVT.

V is TRBV29-1 and J is TRBJ2-7, with D perhaps matching TRBD1 (6 bases). This CDR3 contains 14 residues. Trimming left V 5 bases short and J 0 bases short, with 14 bases between. Germline loops: CDR1 SQVTM, CDR2 ANQGSEA. In nucleotides, the CDR3 is TGCAGCGTTTCGACAGGATTAAGCTCCTACGAGCAGTACTTC. Residues: CSVSTGLSSYEQYF.

The gene calls are TRBV19 and TRBJ1-2; the match to TRBD1 covers 8 bases. V shed 5 bases, J shed 5 bases, and the junction held 7 bases outside the gene matches. Germline CDR1 LNHDA, CDR2 SQIVND (reference sequence). This CDR3 region has 14 residues. Here the CDR3 DNA reads TGTGCCAGTAGTCCCGGACAGGGCCGGTATGGCTACACCTTC. Encoded protein: CASSPGQGRYGYTF.

The chain links TRBV27 to TRBJ2-7; 7 bases map to TRBD2. CDR3 size: 16 residues. The junction had 10 bases not matched to a gene; V was cut back by 2 bases and J by 3 bases. Per the germline V gene, CDR1 is MNHEY and CDR2 is SMNVEV (reference sequence). Written as DNA, the CDR3 is TGTGCCAGCAGTTTAGCGGGAGTTGAGGCCCACTACGAGCAGTACTTC. Translation gives CASSLAGVEAHYEQYF.

The chain recombines TRBV3-1 (or the pseudogene TRBV3-2) with TRBJ1-2; 9 bases line up with TRBD1. V lost 4 bases, J lost 3 bases, and 9 bases stayed unmatched. The CDR3 consists of 16 residues. Germline loops: CDR1 LGHDT, CDR2 YNNKEL (reference sequence). The CDR3 DNA reads as TGTGCCAGCAGCCCTCCCGGGACAGGGCGGCACTATGGCTACACCTTC. It is translated as CASSPPGTGRHYGYTF.

The chain has TRBV9 and TRBJ2-5; TRBD2 might be the D (6 bases). V shed 5 bases and J shed 4 bases, with 18 bases lying between them. The CDR3 has 15 amino acids. CDR1 SGDLS and CDR2 YYNGEE come from the germline V gene. CDR3 protein: CASSEFGGVRETQYF. The CDR3 DNA reads as TGTGCCAGCAGTGAATTCGGCGGGGTACGAGAGACCCAGTACTTC.

J is TRBJ2-2 and V is TRBV7-6; D unclear. CDR3 length equals 16 residues. Trimming took 1 base from V and 0 from J, leaving 9 bases between them. Per the germline V gene, CDR1 is SGHVS and CDR2 is FNYEAQ. This CDR3 reads CASSLVSPTNTGELFF. CDR3 DNA sequence: TGTGCCAGCAGCTTAGTGAGTCCTACGAACACCGGGGAGCTGTTTTTT.

The gene calls are TRBV6-5 and TRBJ1-1; D is unclear. The CDR3 is 12 amino acids. Germline CDR1 reads MNHEY; CDR2 reads SVGAGI. V was shortened by 6 bases and J by 7 bases, with 12 bases between the two germline ends. CDR3 in DNA: TGTGCCAGCAGATCGACGTTGAGTGAAGCTTTCTTT. Translated: CASRSTLSEAFF.

The genes are TRBV4-1 and TRBJ2-7; 10 nucleotides line up with TRBD1. The CDR3 is 15 residues long. Trimming cost V 4 bases and J 6 bases; bases outside gene matches: 9. Germline values: CDR1 MGHRA, CDR2 YSYEKL. The CDR3 protein is CASSLYPGQGSEQYF. CDR3 DNA sequence: TGCGCCAGCAGCCTCTACCCGGGACAGGGGTCCGAGCAGTACTTC.

The J gene is TRBJ1-2, the V gene TRBV2; D is possibly TRBD1 (5 bases). CDR3 length: 14 residues. Between the trimmed V and J ends, which lost 6 bases and 4 bases, there was a span of 15 bases. CDR1 is SNHLY, CDR2 FYNNEI, per germline. CDR3 sequence (DNA): TGTGCCAGCAGAGGCGGGACCTTAGGCTATGGCTACACCTTC. It is translated as CASRGGTLGYGYTF. Full variable domain (rest looked up from reference TRBV2 and TRBJ1-2): EPEVTQTPSHQVTQMGQEVILRCVPISNHLYFYWYRQILGQKVEFLVSFYNNEISEKSEIFDDQFSVERPDGSNFTLKIRSTKLEDSAMYFCASRGGTLGYGYTFGSGTRLTVV.

The V call is TRBV15, the J call TRBJ1-2; D is perhaps TRBD1 (5 bases). V was trimmed by 3 bases and J by 4 bases, leaving 12 bases between them. Germline assignment: CDR1 LNHNV and CDR2 YYDKDF (reference sequence). This CDR3 contains 14 residues. CDR3 sequence: CATSRAPDIYGYTF. Written as DNA, the CDR3 is TGTGCCACCAGCAGGGCCCCGGACATCTATGGCTACACCTTC.

This clone came up once. The rearrangement links TRBV24-1 to TRBJ1-5; a weak D match, TRBD1 (5 bases). Per germline, CDR1 KGHDR and CDR2 SFDVKD. V lost 9 bases and J lost 2, with 13 bases in between. There are 14 residues in the CDR3. The CDR3 loop is CATSSRAGNQPQHF. The CDR3 DNA reads TGTGCCACCTCCTCCAGGGCCGGCAATCAGCCCCAGCATTTT.

This chain links TRBV9 with TRBJ1-2; D unresolved. In germline, CDR1 is SGDLS, CDR2 YYNGEE. Trimming removed 1 base at V and 4 bases at J, with 11 bases between. This CDR3 is built from 14 residues. CDR3: CASSVTSTLYGYTF. The CDR3 DNA reads as TGTGCCAGCAGCGTAACGAGCACACTCTATGGCTACACCTTC. The variable domain in full, with the rest retrieved from reference TRBV9 and TRBJ1-2, is DSGVTQTPKHLITATGQRVTLRCSPRSGDLSVYWYQQSLDQGLQFLIQYYNGEERAKGNILERFSAQQFPDLHSELNLSSLELGDSALYFCASSVTSTLYGYTFGSGTRLTVV.

This clone appeared once. The rearrangement joins TRBV28 to TRBJ2-7; TRBD2 matches 13 bases. V dropped 6 bases and J dropped 6; count of bases not matched to a gene: 8. Germline V CDR1 and CDR2: MDHEN, SYDVKM. CDR3 length equals 15 residues. The CDR3 nucleotides are TGTGCCAGCAGACTAGCGGGAGGGGGGATTTTCGAGCAGTACTTC. Encoded protein: CASRLAGGGIFEQYF.

The gene calls are TRBV5-5 and TRBJ2-6; 11 positions match TRBD1. V lost 4 bases, J lost 3 bases, and 9 bases stayed unmatched. The CDR3 has 18 amino acids. The germline V gene has CDR1 SGHKS and CDR2 YYEKEE (reference sequence). In nucleotides, the CDR3 is TGTGCCAGCAGCCCGGACAGGGGGCGCGGGGATGGGGCCAACGTCCTGACTTTC. Protein: CASSPDRGRGDGANVLTF.

This clone was observed a single time. V and J are TRBV6-5 and TRBJ2-2, with a weak D call TRBD1 (6 bases). The germline CDR1 and CDR2 sequences are MNHEY and SVGAGI. The CDR3 contains 15 residues. Trimming cost V 5 bases and J 0 bases, with 10 bases left between them. The chain's CDR3 is CASSLWDTNTGELFF. In DNA form, the CDR3 reads TGTGCCAGCAGTCTCTGGGACACGAACACCGGGGAGCTGTTTTTT.

The chain recombines TRBV11-2 with TRBJ1-2; tentatively, D is TRBD1 (5 bases). The germline V gene encodes CDR1 SGHAT and CDR2 FQNNGV. The germline V and J ends were trimmed by 1 base and 5 bases, with 8 bases remaining between them. The CDR3 runs 13 residues. As DNA, the CDR3 is TGTGCCAGCAGCTTAGGAGGGGAATATGGCTACACCTTC. The encoded protein is CASSLGGEYGYTF. The full variable domain, its missing parts supplied by reference TRBV11-2 and TRBJ1-2, is EAGVAQSPRYKIIEKRQSVAFWCNPISGHATLYWYQQILGQGPKLLIQFQNNGVVDDSQLPKDRFSAERLKGVDSTLKIQPAKLEDSAVYLCASSLGGEYGYTFGSGTRLTVV.

The rearrangement joins TRBV9 to TRBJ2-2, with 7 bases aligning to TRBD2. Germline CDR1 is SGDLS and CDR2 is YYNGEE. The CDR3 covers 17 residues. The ends lost 0 bases at V and 2 bases at J; junction bases unmatched: 7. The CDR3 sequence: CASSVVSGRSNTGELFF. The CDR3 nucleotides read TGTGCCAGCAGCGTAGTTAGCGGGCGATCTAACACCGGGGAGCTGTTTTTT.